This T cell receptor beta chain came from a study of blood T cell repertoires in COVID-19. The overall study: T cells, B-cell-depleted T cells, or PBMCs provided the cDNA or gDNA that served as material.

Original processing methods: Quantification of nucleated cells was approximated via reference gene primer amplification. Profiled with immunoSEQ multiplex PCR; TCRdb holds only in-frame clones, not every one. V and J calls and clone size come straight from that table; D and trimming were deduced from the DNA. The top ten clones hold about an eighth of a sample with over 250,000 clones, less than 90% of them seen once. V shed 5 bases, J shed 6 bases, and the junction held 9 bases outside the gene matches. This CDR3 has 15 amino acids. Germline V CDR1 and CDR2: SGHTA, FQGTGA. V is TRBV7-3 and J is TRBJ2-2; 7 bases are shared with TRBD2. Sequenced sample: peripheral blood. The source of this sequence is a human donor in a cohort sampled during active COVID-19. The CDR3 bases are TGTGCCAGCAGCCCCGGCGGGGGACCCCCCGGGGAGCTGTTTTTT. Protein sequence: CASSPGGGPPGELFF.